This T cell receptor (beta chain) was documented in a study of blood T cell repertoires in COVID-19. The wider study: Samples came from the United States, Italy and Spain, spanning acute and convalescent COVID-19. T cells, B-cell-depleted T cells, or PBMCs supplied cDNA or gDNA.

The V gene's germline CDR1 is SGHNT and CDR2 YYREEE (reference sequence). V lost 0 bases to trimming and J lost 7 bases; unmatched junction nucleotides: 4. The CDR3 runs to 15 residues. As originally analysed: Reference gene primer amplification gave estimated nucleated cell counts. Some clones are missing from TCRdb's copy, which holds only in-frame ones; the method was immunoSEQ multiplex PCR. Clone size and the V and J calls come from that table; the DNA yielded D and trimming. In the table there are approximately 200,000 clones, around 85% of which are singletons. V usage is TRBV5-4 and J usage is TRBJ2-7; 13 nucleotides match TRBD2. The sequence derives from a man aged 70 or older with active or convalescent COVID-19. The material sequenced was peripheral blood. The CDR3, as DNA: TGTGCCAGCAGCTTGGCCGGACTAGCGGGAGTTGAGCAGTACTTC. Amino acid sequence: CASSLAGLAGVEQYF.